This T cell receptor beta chain is drawn from a study of neoadjuvant anti-PD-1 for oral cavity cancer. Here immunoSEQ multiplex PCR was the method, and the copy in TCRdb shows in-frame clones only, minus some. The sample lists around 30,000 clones, about 83% seen once, with about 3.5% in the top ten. CDR1 is MNHEY and CDR2 is SVGAGI in the germline V gene. This CDR3 spans 13 amino acids. The ends were cut back, 6 bases at V and 7 bases at J, with 10 bases in the middle. The sample consisted of PBMCs, taken before nivolumab (anti-PD-1) treatment. The chain carries TRBV6-5 and TRBJ1-6, with D uncertain. The sequence derives from a person between 40 and 80 years old with oral cavity squamous cell carcinoma. CDR3 sequence (DNA): TGTGCCAGCAGCCCTAGGACGAATTCACCCCTCCACTTT. This gives the protein CASSPRTNSPLHF.